Reported below is one T cell receptor (beta chain). What it binds is unknown. These data are taken from a study of T cell responses to AZD1222 COVID-19 vaccine. On the study more broadly: It was second doses at about 4 or about 12 weeks that were pooled. Overall study results and limits: Regions 160-218 and 743-854 dominated among vaccine-associated CD4 TCRs spanning spike. The donor cohort was predominantly white British with a female majority, and clonal diversity may have been underestimated.

TCRdb's table, derived via immunoSEQ multiplex PCR, lists solely in-frame clones and lacks some. The table has 120,000 or so clones, over 80% seen once. The source is an adult in good health. The material sequenced was peripheral blood, taken on day 0 of AZD1222 vaccination.

In nucleotides, the CDR3 is TGTGCCTGGGGGAGGGGCAGGGGAATCTATGGCTACACCTTC. Its protein product is CAWGRGRGIYGYTF. The rearrangement links TRBV30 to TRBJ1-2, with TRBD1 as a possible D gene (6 bases). The ends were cut back, 5 bases at V and 4 bases at J, with 17 bases in the middle. Germline V lookup: CDR1 GTSNPN, CDR2 SVGIG (reference sequence). The CDR3 spans 14 residues.